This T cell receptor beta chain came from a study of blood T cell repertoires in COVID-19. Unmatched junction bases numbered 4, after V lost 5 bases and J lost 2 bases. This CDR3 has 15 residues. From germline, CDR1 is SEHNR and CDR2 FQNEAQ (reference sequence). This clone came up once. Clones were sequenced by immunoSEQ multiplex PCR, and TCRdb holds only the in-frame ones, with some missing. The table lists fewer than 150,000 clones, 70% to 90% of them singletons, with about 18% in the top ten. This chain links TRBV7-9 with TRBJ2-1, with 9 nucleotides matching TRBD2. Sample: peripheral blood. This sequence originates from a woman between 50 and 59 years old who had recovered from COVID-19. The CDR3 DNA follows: TGTGCCAGCAGCGAGAGACTAGCGGCCTACAATGAGCAGTTCTTC. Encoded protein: CASSERLAAYNEQFF. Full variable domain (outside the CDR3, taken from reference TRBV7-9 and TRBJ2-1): DTGVSQNPRHKITKRGQNVTFRCDPISEHNRLYWYRQTLGQGPEFLTYFQNEAQLEKSRLLSDRFSAERPKGSFSTLEIQRTEQGDSAMYLCASSERLAAYNEQFFGPGTRLTVL.